This T cell receptor (beta chain) was found in a study of identical twins. TCRdb analysed the 5' RACE reads with MiXCR anew, one entry per CDR3 protein. Here the sample spans approximately 500,000 distinct CDR3 sequences, approximately 24% being singletons. V lost 5 bases, J lost 4 bases, and 18 bases lay in between. CDR3 length: 15 residues. Germline V gives CDR1 DFQATT, CDR2 SNEGSKA (reference sequence). The same sample was also studied in work on T cells expressing NK-cell markers. That paper states: One of eight sequenced donors was HCMV-seronegative; the other seven were seropositive. Several experiments employed an anti-gamma-delta TCR antibody to confine sorting to alpha-beta TCR T cells.

The sample taken for sequencing was CD4+ T cells sorted from blood. This chain uses TRBV20-1 with TRBJ2-1; TRBD2 is a possible D gene (6 bases). The sequence derives from a woman younger than 35 in good health. CDR3 sequence (DNA): TGCAGTGCTTTTCCCCTGCGGGGTTCGTACAATGAGCAGTTCTTC. Its protein product is CSAFPLRGSYNEQFF.